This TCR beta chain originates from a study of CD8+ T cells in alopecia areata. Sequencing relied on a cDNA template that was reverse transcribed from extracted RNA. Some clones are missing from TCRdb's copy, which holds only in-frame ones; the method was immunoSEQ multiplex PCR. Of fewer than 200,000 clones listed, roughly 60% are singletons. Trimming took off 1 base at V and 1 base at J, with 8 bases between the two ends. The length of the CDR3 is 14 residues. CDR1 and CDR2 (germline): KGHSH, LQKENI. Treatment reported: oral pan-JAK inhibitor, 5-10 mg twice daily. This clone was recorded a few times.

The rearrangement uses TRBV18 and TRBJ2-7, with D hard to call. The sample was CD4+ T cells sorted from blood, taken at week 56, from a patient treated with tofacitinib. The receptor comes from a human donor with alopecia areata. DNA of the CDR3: TGTGCCAGCTCACCACTCACGGAATCCTACGAGCAGTACTTC. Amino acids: CASSPLTESYEQYF.